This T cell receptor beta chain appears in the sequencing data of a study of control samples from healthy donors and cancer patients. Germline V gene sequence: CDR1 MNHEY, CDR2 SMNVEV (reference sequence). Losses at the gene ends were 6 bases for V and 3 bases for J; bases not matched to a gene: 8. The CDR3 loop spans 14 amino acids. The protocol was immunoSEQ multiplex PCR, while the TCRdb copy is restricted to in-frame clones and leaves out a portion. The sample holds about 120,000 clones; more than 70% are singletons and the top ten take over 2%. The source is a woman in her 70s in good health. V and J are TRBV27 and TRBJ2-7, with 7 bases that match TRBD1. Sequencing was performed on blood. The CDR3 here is CASRTRTGFYEQYF. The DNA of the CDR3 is TGTGCCAGCAGAACAAGGACAGGATTCTACGAGCAGTACTTC.